Each of the 21 T cell receptor beta chains below was sequenced from the same sample in a study of CD8+CD57+ T cells in acquired aplastic anemia. It was patients with CD8+CD57+ cell expansion by flow cytometry who were chosen for sequencing. The TCR beta profiling, which covered VDJ combination and CDR3 sequence, was carried out using genomic DNA as the template. One entry per CDR3 protein results from TCRdb running MiXCR on the reads. This sample has 250,000 to 300,000 distinct CDR3 sequences, with roughly 59% found just once. Sequenced sample: sorted CD4+, CD8+, or CD8+CD57+ T cells (not recorded which) from PBMCs. These TCRs come from a human donor with aplastic anemia.

This clonotype was observed a few times. The V call is TRBV9, the J call TRBJ1-2; D is unresolved. The CDR3 extends over 13 amino acids. Trimming removed 0 bases from V and 4 bases from J, with 7 bases in between. Germline-derived CDR1 and CDR2 are SGDLS and YYNGEE. In DNA form, the CDR3 reads TGTGCCAGCAGCGTAGAAGGGAGCTATGGCTACACCTTC. Encoded protein: CASSVEGSYGYTF. Full variable domain (outside the CDR3, taken from reference TRBV9 and TRBJ1-2): DSGVTQTPKHLITATGQRVTLRCSPRSGDLSVYWYQQSLDQGLQFLIQYYNGEERAKGNILERFSAQQFPDLHSELNLSSLELGDSALYFCASSVEGSYGYTFGSGTRLTVV.

In its sample, this clonotype was seen once. The chain has TRBV20-1 and TRBJ2-5, with TRBD2 as a possible D gene (6 bases). The germline V gene encodes CDR1 DFQATT and CDR2 SNEGSKA (reference sequence). Trimming removed 3 bases at V and 0 bases at J, with 8 bases between. The CDR3 is made up of 13 amino acids. The CDR3 sequence is CSASGSHQETQYF. CDR3 sequence (DNA): TGCAGTGCTAGCGGGAGTCACCAAGAGACCCAGTACTTC.

The genes are TRBV7-2 and TRBJ1-2; D perhaps matches TRBD1 (5 bases). V dropped 5 bases and J dropped 5 bases, with 18 bases sitting between them. CDR1 and CDR2 from the germline V gene are SGHTA and FQGNSA. The CDR3 extends over 15 amino acids. The CDR3 here is CASSLRGELGYGYTF. In nucleotides, the CDR3 is TGTGCCAGCAGCCTTAGGGGTGAGCTAGGGTATGGCTACACCTTC.

There are a few counts of this clonotype. The chain uses TRBV2 and TRBJ1-1; D gene uncertain. V gave up 6 bases and J gave up 7 bases, with 15 bases separating them. The CDR3 extends over 13 amino acids. Germline values: CDR1 SNHLY, CDR2 FYNNEI. The CDR3 bases are TGTGCCAGCAGGCGGTCGCCAACTAATGAAGCTTTCTTT. It is translated as CASRRSPTNEAFF.

This clonotype was detected only a few times. This chain connects TRBV25-1 to TRBJ2-2; 10 nucleotides agree with TRBD2. The germline V gene has CDR1 MGHDK and CDR2 SYGVNS. The CDR3 consists of 16 residues. Losses at the gene ends were 4 bases for V and 4 bases for J; bases not matched to a gene: 6. CDR3 coding DNA: TGTGCCAGCAGTGGTCTAGCGGGGGCTACCACCGGGGAGCTGTTTTTT. This gives the protein CASSGLAGATTGELFF. The full variable domain, in which reference TRBV25-1 and TRBJ2-2 provide the parts outside the CDR3, is EADIYQTPRYLVIGTGKKITLECSQTMGHDKMYWYQQDPGMELHLIHYSYGVNSTEKGDLSSESTVSRIRTEHFPLTLESARPSHTSQYLCASSGLAGATTGELFFGEGSRLTVL.

This clonotype has more than one count but fewer than ten. The genes are TRBV24-1 and TRBJ2-5; tentatively, D is TRBD1 or TRBD2 (7 bases each). The CDR3 is made up of 13 amino acids. The V gene's germline CDR1 is KGHDR and CDR2 SFDVKD. Between the trimmed V and J ends, which lost 5 bases and 9 bases, there was a span of 15 bases. The CDR3 nucleotides are TGTGCCACCAGTGGGGCAGGGGGGGAGGCCCAGTACTTC. It translates to CATSGAGGEAQYF.

This clonotype was seen a few times. The V call is TRBV7-2, the J call TRBJ2-7, with 7 bases matching TRBD2. J gave up 7 bases and V 3 bases, and 6 bases lay outside the gene matches. This CDR3 region has 13 residues. Per germline, CDR1 SGHTA and CDR2 FQGNSA. The CDR3 sequence: CASSFSGPGEQYF. The CDR3 nucleotides are TGTGCCAGCAGCTTTAGCGGGCCGGGGGAGCAGTACTTC.

This chain connects TRBV7-9 to TRBJ2-5; 9 bases map to TRBD1. The DNA matches TRBJ2-7 better at its end, which makes the J call doubtful. This CDR3 spans 14 amino acids. Per the germline V gene, CDR1 is SEHNR and CDR2 is FQNEAQ (reference sequence). For the CDR3, the DNA is TGTGCCAGCAGCTTACTGGGACAGGGCTACGAGCAGTACTTC. The encoded protein is CASSLLGQGYEQYF.

The CDR3 DNA reads TGTGCCAGCAGACCAGCGCCCCTCTACGAGCAGTACTTC. Its protein is CASRPAPLYEQYF. This chain uses TRBV2 with TRBJ2-7; D unclear. Germline-derived CDR1 and CDR2 are SNHLY and FYNNEI. The CDR3 runs to 13 residues. Between the trimmed V and J ends, which lost 6 bases and 3 bases, there was a span of 12 bases.

This rearrangement joins TRBV19 to TRBJ2-6; D gene uncertain. Germline CDR1 LNHDA, CDR2 SQIVND (reference sequence). The CDR3 covers 19 residues. With 1 base removed from V and 0 bases from J, the gap between germline ends came to 16 bases. The CDR3 bases are TGTGCCAGTAGTATAGTCTGGTCAGCAGAACTCTCTGGGGCCAACGTCCTGACTTTC. Its translation: CASSIVWSAELSGANVLTF. Full variable domain (remainder filled in from reference TRBV19 and TRBJ2-6): DGGITQSPKYLFRKEGQNVTLSCEQNLNHDAMYWYRQDPGQGLRLIYYSQIVNDFQKGDIAEGYSVSREKKESFPLTVTSAQKNPTAFYLCASSIVWSAELSGANVLTFGAGSRLTVL.

Regarding this clonotype: A much larger clone differs by one base, so this may be a read error. Here the CDR3 omits its conserved ending phenylalanine or tryptophan, so a read error is the likely source. The chain uses TRBV12-3 or TRBV12-4 and TRBJ1-1, with D possibly TRBD1 on 5 matching bases. The length of the CDR3 is 14 residues. Deletions cut 5 bases from V and 5 bases from J, with 15 bases between. The chain's CDR3 is CASSESEGWTEAFS. The DNA for the CDR3 is TGTGCCAGCAGTGAATCGGAGGGGTGGACTGAAGCTTTCTCT.

The V call is TRBV25-1, the J call TRBJ1-4; 7 bases are a match to TRBD1. V lost 1 base, J lost 7 bases, and 9 bases stayed unmatched. Germline V gives CDR1 MGHDK, CDR2 SYGVNS. The CDR3 length is 16 residues. The CDR3 here is CASSELRGQGGEKLFF. In nucleotides, the CDR3 is TGTGCCAGCAGTGAATTAAGAGGGCAGGGGGGTGAAAAACTGTTTTTT. Complete variable domain (other parts from reference TRBV25-1 and TRBJ1-4): EADIYQTPRYLVIGTGKKITLECSQTMGHDKMYWYQQDPGMELHLIHYSYGVNSTEKGDLSSESTVSRIRTEHFPLTLESARPSHTSQYLCASSELRGQGGEKLFFGSGTQLSVL.

On this clonotype itself: A read error is likely, as this CDR3 ends without the conserved phenylalanine or tryptophan. The DNA is omitted, as the CDR3 cannot be located on it reliably, and the CDR3 follows TCRdb's listing. The chain is built from TRBV20-1 and TRBJ2-2. The germline gives CDR1 DFQATT, CDR2 SNEGSKA (reference sequence). The CDR3 is 9 amino acids in total, end residues counted. This chain's CDR3 is CSARDYRAL.

The table lists this clonotype with many counts. The chain recombines TRBV4-1 with TRBJ2-3; D is undetermined. The CDR3 sequence is 14 residues long. The V gene lost 0 bases and the J gene lost 3 bases, with 7 bases spanning the gap. CDR1 is MGHRA and CDR2 is YSYEKL in the germline V gene. Here the CDR3 DNA reads TGCGCCAGCAGCCAAGACGGGCTGACAGATACGCAGTATTTT. It yields the protein CASSQDGLTDTQYF.

This clonotype came up many times. The chain combines TRBV9 with TRBJ1-4; possibly TRBD1 for D (6 bases). V was trimmed by 0 bases and J by 10 bases, leaving 19 bases between them. Germline V gives CDR1 SGDLS, CDR2 YYNGEE. This CDR3 is built from 16 residues. Written as DNA, the CDR3 is TGTGCCAGCAGCGTAGAGTCCTCCCCCAGGGGAGGAAAACTGTTTTTT. Translated, it gives CASSVESSPRGGKLFF. Filled out from reference TRBV9 and TRBJ1-4, the complete variable domain reads DSGVTQTPKHLITATGQRVTLRCSPRSGDLSVYWYQQSLDQGLQFLIQYYNGEERAKGNILERFSAQQFPDLHSELNLSSLELGDSALYFCASSVESSPRGGKLFFGSGTQLSVL.

The V call is TRBV7-8, the J call TRBJ1-6; possibly TRBD1 for D (6 bases). Germline CDR1 SGHVS, CDR2 FQNEAQ. This CDR3 spans 15 amino acids. V gave up 5 bases and J gave up 9 bases, with 17 bases separating them. CDR3 amino acids: CASSPGPGGGSPLHF. In DNA form, the CDR3 reads TGTGCCAGCAGCCCTGGGCCGGGAGGGGGTTCACCCCTCCACTTT.

The V and J genes are TRBV10-3 and TRBJ1-6; 7 bases map to TRBD1. V lost 3 bases, J lost 8 bases, and 7 bases stayed unmatched. Germline-derived CDR1 and CDR2 are ENHRY and SYGVKD. This CDR3 spans 15 amino acids. CDR3 DNA: TGTGCCATCAGTGAAGTCAGGGGGACACATTCACCCCTCCACTTT. Translated: CAISEVRGTHSPLHF.

This clonotype was counted between two and nine times. The CDR3 region is CAISESPGHEQYF. In DNA, the CDR3 is TGTGCCATCAGTGAGTCTCCTGGGCACGAGCAGTACTTC. The chain is built from TRBV10-3 and TRBJ2-7, with D hard to call. The length of the CDR3 is 13 residues. V was cut by 0 bases and J by 5 bases, with 8 bases left in between. The V gene's germline CDR1 is ENHRY and CDR2 SYGVKD.

This clonotype appeared once. This CDR3 reads CSARVVGTGIWKTQYF. CDR3 nucleotide sequence: TGCAGTGCTAGGGTCGTGGGGACGGGAATTTGGAAGACCCAGTACTTC. The chain joins TRBV20-1 to TRBJ2-5, with D possibly being TRBD1 or TRBD2 (5 bases each). V lost 3 bases and J 6 bases, leaving 23 bases between the germline ends. The CDR3 runs to 16 residues. Germline lookup yields CDR1 DFQATT and CDR2 SNEGSKA (reference sequence).

The J gene is TRBJ1-1, the V gene TRBV5-1; D perhaps matches TRBD1 (5 bases). Trimming stripped 0 bases from V and 2 bases from J, with 8 bases between. The CDR3 extends over 14 amino acids. The germline V gene has CDR1 SGHRS and CDR2 YFSETQ. In nucleotides, the CDR3 is TGCGCCAGCAGCTTGGGGGACTTTAACACTGAAGCTTTCTTT. The encoded protein is CASSLGDFNTEAFF.

This clonotype was counted at least ten times. The genes are TRBV5-1 and TRBJ2-1; D gene unclear. Germline V gene sequence: CDR1 SGHRS, CDR2 YFSETQ. Trimming cost V 0 bases and J 6 bases, with 7 bases left between them. There are 13 residues in the CDR3. The CDR3 nucleotides are TGCGCCAGCAGCTTGGTGGCATCCAATGAGCAGTTCTTC. Translation gives CASSLVASNEQFF. Full variable domain (remainder filled in from reference TRBV5-1 and TRBJ2-1): KAGVTQTPRYLIKTRGQQVTLSCSPISGHRSVSWYQQTPGQGLQFLFEYFSETQRNKGNFPGRFSGRQFSNSRSEMNVSTLELGDSALYLCASSLVASNEQFFGPGTRLTVL.